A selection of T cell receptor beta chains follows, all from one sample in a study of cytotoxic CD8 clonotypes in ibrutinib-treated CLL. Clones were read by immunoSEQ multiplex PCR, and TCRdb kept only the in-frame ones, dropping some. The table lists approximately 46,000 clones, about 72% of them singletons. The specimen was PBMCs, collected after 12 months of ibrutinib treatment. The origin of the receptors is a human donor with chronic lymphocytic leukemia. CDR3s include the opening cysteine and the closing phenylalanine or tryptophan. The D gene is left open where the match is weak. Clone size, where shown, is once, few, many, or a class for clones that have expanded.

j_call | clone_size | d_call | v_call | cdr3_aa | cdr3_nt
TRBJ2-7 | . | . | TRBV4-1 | CASSHDRTHEQYF | TGCGCCAGCAGCCATGACAGGACCCACGAGCAGTACTTC
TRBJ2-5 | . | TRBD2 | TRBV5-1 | CASSPGTSGGKETQYF | TGCGCCAGCAGCCCCGGGACTAGCGGAGGGAAAGAGACCCAGTACTTC
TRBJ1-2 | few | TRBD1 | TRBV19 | CASLSTGTGYGYTF | TGTGCCAGTTTATCTACCGGGACAGGCTATGGCTACACCTTC
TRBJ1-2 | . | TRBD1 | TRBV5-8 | CASSLDGTGLYGYTF | TGTGCCAGCAGCTTGGATGGGACAGGGCTCTATGGCTACACCTTC
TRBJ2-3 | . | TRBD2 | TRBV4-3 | CASSQYLAGASDTQYF | TGCGCCAGCAGCCAGTACTTAGCGGGAGCCTCAGATACGCAGTATTTT
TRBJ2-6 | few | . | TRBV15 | CATSRVRGGGANVLTF | TGTGCCACCAGCAGAGTTCGGGGCGGTGGGGCCAACGTCCTGACTTTC
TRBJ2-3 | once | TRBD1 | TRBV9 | CASSPGGYSTDTQYF | TGTGCCAGCAGCCCAGGGGGCTATAGCACAGATACGCAGTATTTT
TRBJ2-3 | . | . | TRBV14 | CASSQTRPVDTQYF | TGTGCCAGCAGCCAAACCCGCCCTGTAGATACGCAGTATTTT
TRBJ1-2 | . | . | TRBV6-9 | CASKQRGRNYGYTF | TGTGCCAGCAAACAACGGGGACGGAACTATGGCTACACCTTC
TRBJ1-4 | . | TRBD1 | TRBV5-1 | CASSFGQGATNEKLFF | TGCGCCAGCAGCTTCGGACAGGGGGCGACTAATGAAAAACTGTTTTTT
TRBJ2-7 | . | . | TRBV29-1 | CSVDGDSPYEQYF | TGCAGCGTTGACGGCGACAGTCCTTACGAGCAGTACTTC
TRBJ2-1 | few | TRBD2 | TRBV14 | CASSLREYNEQFF | TGTGCCAGCAGCTTGCGGGAGTACAATGAGCAGTTCTTC
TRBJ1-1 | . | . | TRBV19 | CASSIPWNREAFF | TGTGCCAGTAGTATTCCGTGGAACCGTGAAGCTTTCTTT
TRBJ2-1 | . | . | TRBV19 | CAAWAGAGEQFF | TGTGCCGCTTGGGCAGGGGCGGGTGAGCAGTTCTTC
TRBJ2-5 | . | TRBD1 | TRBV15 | CATWGQGEETQYF | TGTGCCACCTGGGGACAGGGAGAAGAGACCCAGTACTTC
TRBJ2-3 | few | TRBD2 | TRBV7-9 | CASSHSGSADTQYF | TGTGCCAGCAGTCATAGCGGGAGTGCAGATACGCAGTATTTT
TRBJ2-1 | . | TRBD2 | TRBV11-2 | CASSRRLLAGDSGEQFF | TGTGCCAGCAGTCGACGACTATTAGCGGGAGACTCCGGTGAGCAGTTCTTC
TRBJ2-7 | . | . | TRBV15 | CATSNGDSYEQYF | TGTGCCACCAGCAACGGGGACTCCTACGAGCAGTACTTC
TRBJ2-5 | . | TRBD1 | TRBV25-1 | CASSHPGQGPAETQYF | TGTGCCAGCAGTCACCCGGGACAGGGTCCGGCAGAGACCCAGTACTTC
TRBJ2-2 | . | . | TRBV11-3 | CASSPWGTGGELFF | TGTGCCAGCAGCCCCTGGGGAACTGGCGGGGAGCTGTTTTTT
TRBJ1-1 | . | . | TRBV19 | CASSMGTGAYTEAFF | TGTGCCAGTAGTATGGGGACGGGGGCTTACACTGAAGCTTTCTTT
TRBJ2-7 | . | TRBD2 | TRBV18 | CASSLTGTSGEGEQYF | TGTGCCAGCTCGTTGACCGGGACTAGCGGGGAGGGGGAGCAGTACTTC
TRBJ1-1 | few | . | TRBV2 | CASSYDPNTEAFF | TGTGCCAGCAGCTACGATCCGAACACTGAAGCTTTCTTT
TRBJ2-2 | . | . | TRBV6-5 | CASSYRPTAGELFF | TGTGCCAGCAGTTACAGGCCAACTGCTGGGGAGCTGTTTTTT
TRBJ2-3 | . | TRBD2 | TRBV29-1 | CSVEDRGSGRADTQYF | TGCAGCGTTGAAGATCGGGGTAGCGGGAGGGCAGATACGCAGTATTTT
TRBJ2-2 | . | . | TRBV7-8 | CASSLILGGTGELFF | TGTGCCAGCAGCTTAATACTGGGGGGCACCGGGGAGCTGTTTTTT
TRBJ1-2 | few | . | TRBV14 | CASSQTAYGYTF | TGTGCCAGCAGCCAGACAGCGTATGGCTACACCTTC
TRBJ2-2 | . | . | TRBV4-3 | CASSQGPNTGELFF | TGCGCCAGCAGCCAAGGTCCGAACACCGGGGAGCTGTTTTTT
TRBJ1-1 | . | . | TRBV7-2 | CASSLYTTNTEAFF | TGTGCCAGCAGCCTCTATACTACGAACACTGAAGCTTTCTTT
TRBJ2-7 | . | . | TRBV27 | CASSLSGWGEANYEQYF | TGTGCCAGCAGTTTATCTGGGTGGGGGGAAGCCAACTACGAGCAGTACTTC
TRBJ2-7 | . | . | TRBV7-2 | CASSLGAVPTYEQYF | TGTGCCAGCAGCTTAGGGGCGGTACCCACCTACGAGCAGTACTTC
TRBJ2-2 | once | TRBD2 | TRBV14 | CASSQVSLAGGPRTGELFF | TGTGCCAGCAGCCAAGTGTCCCTAGCGGGAGGGCCGCGGACCGGGGAGCTGTTTTTT